Shown below are 28 T cell receptor beta chains from a single sample sequenced in a study of read filtering for tumor transcriptome and immune sequencing. From 300 to 450 ng of RNA, a library with molecular barcoded alpha/delta and beta/gamma adaptors was made. MiXCR, applied by TCRdb to the reads, yields one record per CDR3 protein. Of some 46,000 distinct CDR3 sequences listed, roughly 12% were seen once; the top ten hold roughly 14%. Sample: a population of CD138-negative cells sorted from bone marrow. The receptor set was obtained from a donor aged 40 or older with multiple myeloma.

This clonotype was counted many times. A read error is possible here, since a much larger clone lies one base away. V and J are TRBV7-2 and TRBJ2-1; either TRBD1 or TRBD2 may fit D (5 bases each). There are 12 residues in the CDR3. Germline loops: CDR1 SGHTA, CDR2 FQGNSA. V was clipped by 0 bases and J by 13 bases, with 10 bases between them. CDR3 sequence reads: CASSLAGVGQFF. The CDR3, as DNA: TGTGCCAGCAGCTTAGCGGGGGTGGGTCAGTTCTTC. The variable domain in full, completed from reference TRBV7-2 and TRBJ2-1, reads GAGVSQSPSNKVTEKGKDVELRCDPISGHTALYWYRQSLGQGLEFLIYFQGNSAPDKSGLPSDRFSAERTGGSVSTLTIQRTQQEDSAVYLCASSLAGVGQFFGPGTRLTVL.

This clonotype was counted ten times or more. The V and J genes are TRBV5-1 and TRBJ1-1, with D possibly being TRBD1 (6 bases). The length of the CDR3 is 14 residues. Trimming removed 4 bases at V and 0 bases at J, with 10 bases between. Germline CDR1 SGHRS, CDR2 YFSETQ. The CDR3 is CASSTDSMNTEAFF. The CDR3 DNA reads TGCGCCAGCAGCACGGACAGCATGAACACTGAAGCTTTCTTT.

The table lists this clonotype with many counts. A read error is possible here, since a much larger clone lies one base away. The chain uses TRBV6-6 and TRBJ2-1; D gene ambiguous. The CDR3 runs 11 residues. In germline, CDR1 is MNHNY, CDR2 SVGAGI (reference sequence). CDR3 amino acids: CASQSYNGQFF. CDR3 nucleotides: TGTGCCAGCCAAAGCTACAATGGGCAGTTCTTC.

Ten or more counts support this clonotype. The chain carries TRBV28 and TRBJ2-2; TRBD1 is a possible D gene (5 bases). Germline CDR1 reads MDHEN; CDR2 reads SYDVKM. Trimming pared 8 bases from V and 1 base from J, leaving 11 bases between. The CDR3 is 14 residues long. Here the CDR3 DNA reads TGTGCCAGCGGCTTTACAGGGAACACCGGGGAGCTGTTTTTT. Translation gives CASGFTGNTGELFF.

This clonotype was seen at least ten times. The chain employs TRBV29-1 and TRBJ2-5; perhaps TRBD2 as D (6 bases). This CDR3 contains 14 residues. Per germline, CDR1 SQVTM and CDR2 ANQGSEA. V gave up 3 bases and J gave up 4 bases, with 15 bases separating them. CDR3 residues: CSVDPGGWGETQYF. The CDR3 coding sequence is TGCAGCGTTGATCCCGGGGGTTGGGGAGAGACCCAGTACTTC.

On this clonotype itself: An end of the junction does not agree with germline; a read error may underlie this. The V and J genes are TRBV30 and TRBJ1-6; D is uncertain. Germline V gene lookup returns CDR1 GTSNPN and CDR2 SVGIG (reference sequence). The CDR3 consists of 11 residues. The CDR3 DNA reads TGTGCCTGGAACCCGGGCACTGTAGCCTTCTTT. Its translation is CAWNPGTVAFF.

This clonotype was recorded at least ten times. The chain joins TRBV5-1 to TRBJ2-5; D is perhaps TRBD2 (7 bases). CDR1 and CDR2 (germline): SGHRS, YFSETQ. CDR3 length: 15 amino acids. V shed 7 bases and J shed 2 bases, with 18 bases lying between them. For the CDR3, the DNA is TGCGCCAGCGCATCAGGGGCGGGGGATCAAGAGACCCAGTACTTC. This translates into CASASGAGDQETQYF.

The rearrangement uses TRBV6-2 or TRBV6-3 and TRBJ2-1; 8 nucleotides line up with TRBD1. V lost 1 base, J lost 9 bases, and 5 bases stayed unmatched. The CDR3 runs 14 residues. Germline CDR1 reads MNHEY; CDR2 reads SVGEGT. The CDR3 reads CASSYCPGGPEQFF. The DNA for the CDR3 is TGTGCCAGCAGTTACTGTCCAGGGGGCCCTGAGCAGTTCTTC.

The table lists this clonotype with many counts. V is TRBV7-2 and J is TRBJ2-6; the D gene could be TRBD1 or TRBD2 (5 bases each). V shed 2 bases and J shed 2 bases, with 7 bases lying between them. In germline, CDR1 is SGHTA, CDR2 FQGNSA. The CDR3 totals 15 residues. CDR3 sequence: CASSLQGPGANVLTF. The CDR3 DNA reads as TGTGCCAGCAGCTTACAGGGACCTGGGGCCAACGTCCTGACTTTC.

This clonotype was seen ten or more times. The rearrangement uses TRBV7-9 and TRBJ2-1, with D perhaps assigned TRBD1 or TRBD2 (5 bases each). This CDR3 contains 14 residues. V lost 4 bases and J 5 bases, leaving 12 bases between the germline ends. The germline CDR1 and CDR2 sequences are SEHNR and FQNEAQ (reference sequence). The CDR3 DNA sequence: TGTGCCAGCAGCTACCGGGACGACAACAATGAGCAGTTCTTC. This gives the protein CASSYRDDNNEQFF.

This clonotype was counted many times. The chain carries TRBV20-1 and TRBJ2-1; D is unclear. Germline loops: CDR1 DFQATT, CDR2 SNEGSKA (reference sequence). This CDR3 is 13 amino acids long. V gave up 6 bases and J gave up 5 bases, with 14 bases separating them. DNA for the CDR3: TGCAGTGCACCGTTTCGCGCAGACAATGAGCAGTTCTTC. Encoded protein: CSAPFRADNEQFF.

The sample holds a few counts of this clonotype. The rearrangement links TRBV12-3 or TRBV12-4 to TRBJ2-2; no definite D call. Trimming pared 3 bases from V and 0 bases from J, leaving 11 bases between. The CDR3 extends over 16 amino acids. CDR3 amino acids: CASSFRRRSNTGELFF. CDR3 coding DNA: TGTGCCAGCAGTTTTAGGCGGAGATCGAACACCGGGGAGCTGTTTTTT.

This clonotype was seen many times. V is TRBV4-2 and J is TRBJ2-1; TRBD2 aligns across 7 bases. The CDR3 covers 16 residues. V dropped 1 base and J dropped 2; count of bases not matched to a gene: 5. Germline V gene lookup returns CDR1 LGHNA and CDR2 YNFKEQ. CDR3 sequence: CASSQVNSGTYNEQFF. The CDR3 DNA sequence: TGTGCCAGCAGCCAAGTGAACAGCGGGACCTACAATGAGCAGTTCTTC.

This clonotype was counted many times. The chain has TRBV20-1 and TRBJ2-7, with TRBD2 as a possible D gene (5 bases). Deletions cut 6 bases from V and 8 bases from J, with 14 bases between. The CDR3 has 11 residues. CDR1 and CDR2 from the germline V gene are DFQATT and SNEGSKA (reference sequence). The CDR3 DNA follows: TGCAGTGCCTCCGGACTTGGGCAGCAGTACTTC. It is translated as CSASGLGQQYF.

Comments on this clonotype: It may be a read error: a sequence one base away is much more abundant. The rearrangement links TRBV12-3 or TRBV12-4 to TRBJ1-4, with D perhaps TRBD1 (5 bases). The length of the CDR3 is 15 residues. CDR3 region: CASSSGTSGTDTQDF. In DNA form, the CDR3 reads TGTGCCAGCAGCTCCGGGACTAGCGGTACAGATACGCAGGATTTT.

This clonotype came up many times. The chain uses TRBV5-1 and TRBJ1-3; the D is unclear. Between the trimmed V and J ends, which lost 0 bases and 2 bases, there was a span of 6 bases. Germline V CDR1 and CDR2: SGHRS, YFSETQ. This CDR3 is built from 14 residues. The DNA for the CDR3 is TGCGCCAGCAGCTTGGACGGGGCTGGAAACACCATATATTTT. Translated: CASSLDGAGNTIYF.

A word on this clonotype: Given a much more abundant clone one base away, this may be a read error. V is TRBV3-1 and J is TRBJ2-7; no firm D call. This CDR3 is built from 11 residues. Germline CDR1 and CDR2: LGHDT and YNNKEL (reference sequence). Trimming stripped 5 bases from V and 0 bases from J, with 2 bases between. The CDR3: CASSGSYEQYF. The CDR3 DNA reads as TGTGCCAGCAGCGGCTCCTACGAGCAGTACTTC.

This clonotype was recorded a few times. This chain uses TRBV4-1 with TRBJ2-5; D remains ambiguous. This CDR3 has 16 residues. CDR1 and CDR2 from the germline V gene are MGHRA and YSYEKL. Trimming cost V 4 bases and J 0 bases, with 15 bases left between them. CDR3 amino acids: CASSPPQVPNQETQYF. CDR3 sequence (DNA): TGCGCCAGCAGCCCCCCTCAGGTTCCCAACCAAGAGACCCAGTACTTC.

V usage is TRBV7-6 and J usage is TRBJ2-2; weak D call: TRBD1 (6 bases). The CDR3 is 15 amino acids. The V gene's germline CDR1 is SGHVS and CDR2 FNYEAQ. Trimming took 0 bases from V and 9 from J, leaving 14 bases between them. Here the CDR3 reads CASSLAGAEARELFF. The CDR3 nucleotides are TGTGCCAGCAGCTTAGCGGGGGCTGAAGCCAGGGAGCTGTTTTTT.

A note on this clonotype: Just one base apart from a much larger clone, this may be a read error. The V call is TRBV6-6, the J call TRBJ2-3; D is possibly TRBD2 (7 bases). The germline gives CDR1 MNHNY, CDR2 SVGAGI (reference sequence). This CDR3 is built from 15 residues. In nucleotides, the CDR3 is TGTGACAGCAGCGGGACACCGGGTGATCGGGATACGCAGTATTTT. Residues: CDSSGTPGDRDTQYF.

This clonotype was seen repeatedly, ten times or more. The J gene is TRBJ2-1, the V gene TRBV5-1; no firm D call. V lost 4 bases, J lost 5 bases, and 16 bases lay in between. This CDR3 region has 15 residues. Per the germline V gene, CDR1 is SGHRS and CDR2 is YFSETQ. CDR3 loop: CASSPTSRTDNEQFF. DNA for the CDR3: TGCGCCAGCAGCCCCACCAGCAGAACAGACAATGAGCAGTTCTTC.

This clonotype was seen at least ten times. This chain links TRBV13 with TRBJ1-1, with a tentative D call TRBD1 (6 bases). CDR3 length: 15 amino acids. The V and J ends lost 5 bases and 1 base respectively, with 14 bases between them. CDR1 PRHDT and CDR2 FYEKMQ come from the germline V gene (reference sequence). CDR3 bases: TGTGCCAGCAGCAAACCGGACAGCGCGAACACTGAAGCTTTCTTT. It specifies CASSKPDSANTEAFF. Together with reference TRBV13 and TRBJ1-1, the CDR3 gives the full variable domain: AAGVIQSPRHLIKEKRETATLKCYPIPRHDTVYWYQQGPGQDPQFLISFYEKMQSDKGSIPDRFSAQQFSDYHSELNMSSLELGDSALYFCASSKPDSANTEAFFGQGTRLTVV.

The sample holds one count of this clonotype. An end of the junction differs from the germline gene, which may be a read error. V is TRBV7-4 and J is TRBJ1-5, with 8 bases aligning to TRBD1. The CDR3 totals 15 residues. Germline CDR1 SGHVT, CDR2 SQSDAQ. The CDR3, as DNA: TGTGCCAGCAGAGCAGGGGGCCTTGGGAATCAGCCCCAGCGTTTT. Translated: CASRAGGLGNQPQRF.

Comment on this clonotype: The CDR3 ends on some other residue instead of the conserved phenylalanine or tryptophan, so this is likely a read error. It is unclear where the CDR3 begins or ends on the DNA, so no DNA is shown, and the CDR3 is as TCRdb lists it. The rearrangement joins TRBV7-2 to TRBJ2-1; TRBD1 is taken as the D call from the table, unchecked against the DNA. Ends included, the CDR3 has 15 residues. Germline lookup yields CDR1 SGHTA and CDR2 FQGNSA. The chain's CDR3 is CASSPHSGSFNEQLL.

The sample holds many counts of this clonotype. This chain joins TRBV10-3 and TRBJ1-1; 7 bases line up with TRBD1. The length of the CDR3 is 16 residues. The germline V gene has CDR1 ENHRY and CDR2 SYGVKD. After removal of 3 bases from V and 4 bases from J, the junction contained 11 bases not matched to a gene. CDR3 region: CAISERGSHRGTEAFF. DNA of the CDR3: TGTGCCATCAGTGAAAGAGGGTCCCACAGGGGCACTGAAGCTTTCTTT.

A remark on this clonotype: The final CDR3 position lacks the conserved phenylalanine or tryptophan, pointing to a likely read error. The chain recombines TRBV7-8 with TRBJ2-1; 11 positions match TRBD2. CDR3 length equals 16 residues. Germline V CDR1 and CDR2: SGHVS, FQNEAQ. The CDR3 coding sequence is TGTGCCTGCAGCCCGAGACTAGCGGGGCCTTACAATGAGCAGTTCCTC. It yields the protein CACSPRLAGPYNEQFL.

Only a few counts were recorded for this clonotype. A much larger clone lies a single base off, so this may be a read error. The V call is TRBV30, the J call TRBJ1-1, with 8 bases that match TRBD1. This CDR3 has 15 amino acids. CDR1 and CDR2 from the germline V gene are GTSNPN and SVGIG (reference sequence). Trimming removed 5 bases from V and 5 bases from J; junction bases left unmatched: 13. CDR3 residues: CAWSRTGRRGTEAFF. The DNA for the CDR3 is TGTGCCTGGTCAAGGACAGGGAGGAGAGGAACTGAAGCTTTCTTT.

This clonotype showed up just a few times. Given a much more abundant clone one base away, this may be a read error. This chain connects TRBV7-8 to TRBJ1-1; D uncertain. CDR1 and CDR2 from the germline V gene are SGHVS and FQNEAQ. CDR3 length: 13 residues. V was pared by 3 bases and J by 3 bases, with 8 bases between. The chain's CDR3 is CASSFNKYTEAFF. CDR3 sequence (DNA): TGTGCCAGCAGCTTTAACAAGTACACTGAAGCTTTCTTT.